Shown below are 10 T cell receptor beta chains from a single sample sequenced in a study of cytomegalovirus exposure and HLA in healthy donors (dated by TCRdb to about 2017). Libraries were prepared through the immunoSEQ multiplex PCR assay. As stored in TCRdb, this immuneACCESS dataset retains in-frame rearrangements with V and J assigned. A fraction of the clones does not appear; measured against another copy, unresolved V genes explain less than half of the discrepancy, and the remainder lacks a known reason. The sample includes 100,000 to 150,000 clones, with around nine tenths observed a single time. The ten most abundant clones make up about 4% of the sample. The sequencing sample was made of PBMCs. These receptors all come from a man younger than 30 in good health and CMV-seropositive.

The rearrangement uses TRBV7-9 and TRBJ1-2; 7 nucleotides align to TRBD1. The germline V gene encodes CDR1 SEHNR and CDR2 FQNEAQ (reference sequence). The CDR3 runs 15 residues. V shed 0 bases, J shed 4 bases, and the junction held 5 bases outside the gene matches. The CDR3 protein is CASSLAGGAGYGYTF. DNA of the CDR3: TGTGCCAGCAGCTTAGCAGGGGGCGCGGGCTATGGCTACACCTTC.

The chain couples TRBV18 to TRBJ1-5, with a possible D match to TRBD1 (5 bases). Germline lookup yields CDR1 KGHSH and CDR2 LQKENI. Trimming left V 6 bases short and J 5 bases short, with 14 bases between. The CDR3 is made up of 14 amino acids. The CDR3: CASSQVGGDQPQHF. The CDR3 region has the DNA TGTGCCAGCTCCCAAGTCGGGGGGGATCAGCCCCAGCATTTT.

The V and J genes are TRBV27 and TRBJ2-3; 7 bases line up with TRBD2. J lost 4 bases, V lost 2 bases, and 6 bases had no gene match. The CDR3 runs to 15 residues. Germline V CDR1 and CDR2: MNHEY, SMNVEV (reference sequence). CDR3 residues: CASSLQGLVPDTQYF. Here the CDR3 DNA reads TGTGCCAGCAGTTTACAAGGACTAGTGCCAGATACGCAGTATTTT.

The chain combines TRBV18 with TRBJ2-1; TRBD1 might be the D (5 bases). The CDR3 is 15 amino acids. Germline V CDR1 and CDR2: KGHSH, LQKENI. V was cut by 3 bases and J by 0 bases, with 9 bases left in between. CDR3 in DNA: TGTGCCAGCTCACCGGACATGAGCTCCTACAATGAGCAGTTCTTC. It translates to CASSPDMSSYNEQFF.

This sequence joins TRBV20-1 and TRBJ1-1; 7 positions match TRBD1. Germline-derived CDR1 and CDR2 are DFQATT and SNEGSKA (reference sequence). This CDR3 is built from 11 residues. With V trimmed by 5 bases and J by 10 bases, 7 bases remained unmatched. CDR3 bases: TGCAGTGCTCTACAGGGGTTTTCAGCTTTCTTT. Residues: CSALQGFSAFF.

The V call is TRBV7-2, the J call TRBJ2-5; 7 bases match TRBD2. J lost 2 bases, V lost 5 bases, and 8 bases had no gene match. CDR1 and CDR2 (germline): SGHTA, FQGNSA. This CDR3 contains 15 residues. This CDR3 is CASSQSSGLQETQYF. The CDR3 DNA follows: TGTGCCAGCAGCCAATCTAGCGGATTGCAAGAGACCCAGTACTTC.

The genes are TRBV5-1 and TRBJ2-1; 8 bases map to TRBD1. Germline CDR1 is SGHRS and CDR2 is YFSETQ. The CDR3 totals 15 residues. Trimming at V came to 2 bases and at J to 1 base, leaving 2 bases not matched to a gene. The CDR3 sequence: CASSFGTGSYNEQFF. The CDR3 nucleotides read TGCGCCAGCAGCTTCGGGACAGGTTCCTACAATGAGCAGTTCTTC.

The gene calls are TRBV6-6 and TRBJ2-7; D uncertain. Trimming took 0 bases from V and 6 from J, leaving 9 bases between them. This CDR3 contains 13 residues. Germline CDR1 and CDR2: MNHNY and SVGAGI (reference sequence). Here the CDR3 reads CASSYSGTREQYF. In DNA, the CDR3 is TGTGCCAGCAGTTACTCTGGTACTCGCGAGCAGTACTTC.

The chain links TRBV27 to TRBJ2-7; 9 bases agree with TRBD1. Germline V gene data show CDR1 as MNHEY and CDR2 as SMNVEV (reference sequence). With V trimmed by 2 bases and J by 2 bases, 4 bases remained unmatched. The length of the CDR3 is 15 residues. The CDR3 reads CASSLNYRGPYEQYF. The CDR3 coding sequence is TGTGCCAGCAGTTTAAACTACAGGGGGCCCTACGAGCAGTACTTC.

J is TRBJ2-3 and V is TRBV5-1; perhaps TRBD2 as D (5 bases). V gave up 0 bases and J gave up 6 bases, with 14 bases separating them. There are 15 residues in the CDR3. Germline V gene lookup returns CDR1 SGHRS and CDR2 YFSETQ. CDR3 sequence: CASSLGLAGLDTQYF. The CDR3 DNA sequence: TGCGCCAGCAGCTTGGGCCTAGCTGGGTTGGATACGCAGTATTTT.